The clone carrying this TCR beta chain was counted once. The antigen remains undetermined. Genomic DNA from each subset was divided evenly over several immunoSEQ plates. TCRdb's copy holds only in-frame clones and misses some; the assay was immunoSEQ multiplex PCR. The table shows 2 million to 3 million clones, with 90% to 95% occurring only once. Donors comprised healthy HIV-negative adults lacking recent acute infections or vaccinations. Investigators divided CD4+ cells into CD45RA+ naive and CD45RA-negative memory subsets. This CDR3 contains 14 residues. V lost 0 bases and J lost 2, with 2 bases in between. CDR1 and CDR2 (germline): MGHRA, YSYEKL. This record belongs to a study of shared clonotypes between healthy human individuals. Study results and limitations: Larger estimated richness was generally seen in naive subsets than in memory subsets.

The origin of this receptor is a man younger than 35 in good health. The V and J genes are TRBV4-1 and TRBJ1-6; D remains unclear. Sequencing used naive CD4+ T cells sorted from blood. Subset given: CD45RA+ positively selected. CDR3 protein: CASSQEAYNSPLHF. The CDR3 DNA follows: TGCGCCAGCAGCCAAGAGGCCTATAATTCACCCCTCCACTTT.